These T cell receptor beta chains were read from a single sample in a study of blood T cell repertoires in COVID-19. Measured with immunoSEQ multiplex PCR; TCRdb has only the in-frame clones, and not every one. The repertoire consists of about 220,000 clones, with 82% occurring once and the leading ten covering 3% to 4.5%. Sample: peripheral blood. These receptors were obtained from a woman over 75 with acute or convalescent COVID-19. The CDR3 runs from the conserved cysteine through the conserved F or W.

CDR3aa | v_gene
CASGKQGLNTEAFF | TRBV27
CASSELSTNEKLFF | TRBV2
CASSSRGGEHTIYF | TRBV14
CASSLAPGAGNTIYF | TRBV5-1
CAHAAGGDLNEQFF | TRBV10-3
CASSRSGGAGEQFF | TRBV7-2
CASSGQGARGYTF | TRBV27
CASSLVSGRNTEAFF | TRBV5-6
CASSDRGEGNQPQHF | TRBV2
CASSRDRLSPLHF | TRBV3-1/TRBV3-2